The sequence of this T cell receptor beta chain was determined in a study of PD-L1 blockade in urothelial cancer. Study-level findings and limits: Below-median TCR clonality that was measured in pretreatment blood predicted better survival.

The assay was immunoSEQ multiplex PCR, and TCRdb's table has in-frame clones only and misses some. The data hold 75,000 to 90,000 clones, with over 80% observed a single time. This clone was recorded a few times. Its target is not known. V shed 9 bases, J shed 0 bases, and the junction held 4 bases outside the gene matches. Per germline, CDR1 LNHDA and CDR2 SQIVND (reference sequence). This CDR3 region has 13 residues. Patients suffered from locally advanced or metastatic urothelial carcinoma. The chain recombines TRBV19 with TRBJ1-1, with 7 nucleotides matching TRBD1. This material consisted of PBMCs, taken around atezolizumab (anti-PD-L1) treatment. This clonotype originated in a man between 70 and 80 years old with urothelial cancer. The DNA for the CDR3 is TGTGCCAGAGGGGACAGTCTGAACACTGAAGCTTTCTTT. This encodes CARGDSLNTEAFF.